Described below is a single T cell receptor (beta chain) sequence and its context. V shed 7 bases and J 6 bases; nucleotides not matched to a gene: 5. Germline CDR1 and CDR2: SGDLS and YYNGEE. This CDR3 is 13 amino acids long. This sample is drawn from a study of blood T cell repertoires in COVID-19. Whole-study context: COVID-19 samples, acute and convalescent, were from the United States, Italy and Spain. T cells, B-cell-depleted T cells, or PBMCs supplied cDNA or gDNA.

Original methodology: Cell counts per sample came from amplifying reference gene primers. Some clones are missing from TCRdb's copy, which holds only in-frame ones; the method was immunoSEQ multiplex PCR. Clone size and V and J calls were adopted from that table, with D and trimming inferred from the DNA. This repertoire shows under 300,000 clones, around four fifths found once; its top ten account for around an eighth. This receptor was taken from a woman between 55 and 75 years old with active or convalescent COVID-19. The J gene is TRBJ1-2, the V gene TRBV9, with 11 bases lining up with TRBD1. Sample: peripheral blood. CDR3 DNA: TGTGCCAGCGCCGGGACAGGGGGTAATGGCTACACCTTC. It specifies CASAGTGGNGYTF.